Below, one T cell receptor (beta chain) is given with its context. Its target is not known. Germline values: CDR1 SGDLS, CDR2 YYNGEE. The CDR3 is made up of 16 amino acids. J was trimmed by 5 bases and V by 0 bases; bases with no gene match: 8. This sample was taken from a study of T-cell memory formation after mild COVID-19. About the research overall: The two donors had largely donor-specific TCR clusters. Broader study findings: Mostly located in CM and EM were contracting CD4+ clones, with contracting CD8+ clones located in EMRA. Contracting clones from day 15 to 85 showed balanced CD4/CD8; later expanders favored CD4+.

TCRdb itself ran the 5' RACE reads through MiXCR, one entry per CDR3 protein. This table has a few hundred thousand distinct CDR3 sequences, 15% to 20% appearing once. This receptor was obtained from a man between 18 and 29 years old who had mild COVID-19 (a few samples of this study predate the infection). Cell type and time point are not known. The V gene is TRBV9, the J gene TRBJ2-5, with 9 bases lining up with TRBD2. Sequencing was carried out using PBMCs or a T cell subset sorted from them (not recorded which). CDR3 nucleotide sequence: TGTGCCAGCAGCGTAGCGGCGGGGGGGCCTTTGGAGACCCAGTACTTC. Residues: CASSVAAGGPLETQYF.